What follows describes a single T cell receptor (beta chain). Its antigen is unidentified. This specimen comes from a study of CD8 T cells in ankylosing spondylitis. Study findings and constraints: Before this, some motif variants had been reported in reactive arthritis synovial fluid and blood. Clones linked to the disease showed a CD8+ phenotype. They occurred at relatively low frequencies in peripheral blood. Significant enrichment of disease-linked clones was reported in matched ankylosing spondylitis synovial fluid. A TCR beta motif made of under 10 highly homologous variants seemed typical of ankylosing spondylitis blood.

Trimming shortened V by 3 bases and J by 6 bases, and 11 bases separated the two germline ends. The CDR3 length is 13 residues. Libraries of TCR beta came from quantitative 5'-RACE with molecular barcodes. From the 5' RACE reads, TCRdb called clonotypes with MiXCR, one entry per CDR3 protein. This repertoire shows 750,000 to 850,000 distinct CDR3 sequences, roughly 12% found once; its top ten account for 0.51%. V gene TRBV12-3 or TRBV12-4 combines with J gene TRBJ1-1, with D hard to call. This TCR was sampled from a male donor with ankylosing spondylitis. Sequencing was done on a sample of blood, either unsorted or a sorted T cell fraction (not recorded which). CDR3 coding DNA: TGTGCCAGCAGTTTTAAACCCCGGGCTGAAGCTTTCTTT. It specifies CASSFKPRAEAFF.